Below, one TCR beta chain is given with its context. The data originate from a study of blood T cell repertoires in COVID-19. Across the study: Specimens from acute and convalescent COVID-19 originated in the United States, Italy and Spain.

TCRdb's table, derived via immunoSEQ multiplex PCR, lists solely in-frame clones and lacks some. The sample holds some 300,000 clones, about 90% seen once. Recovery meant two consecutive negative NP/OP PCR tests, professional clearance, or resolved symptoms. The junction had 3 bases not matched to a gene; V was cut back by 5 bases and J by 4 bases. The CDR3 loop spans 13 amino acids. CDR1 is KGHSH, CDR2 LQKENI, per germline. The material sequenced was PBMCs or T cells enriched from blood (not recorded which). The receptor's source is a woman aged 25 to 39 who had recovered from COVID-19. The chain carries TRBV18 and TRBJ1-1; 8 bases are shared with TRBD1. The CDR3 DNA is TGTGCCAGCTCAGCTACAGGGGGCACTGAAGCTTTCTTT. This encodes CASSATGGTEAFF.